This T cell receptor (beta chain) was profiled in a study of cytomegalovirus exposure and HLA in healthy donors. Across the whole study: The roughly 130 validation repertoires used the same platform as the roughly 670 first-cohort repertoires (as reported by a later analysis).

About this clone itself: Antigen specificity is unknown.

The method was immunoSEQ multiplex PCR; TCRdb's version includes in-frame clones alone and lacks a portion of them. Of some 130,000 clones in the sample, approximately 90% were seen once. J was trimmed by 4 bases and V by 3 bases; bases with no gene match: 2. Looked up from germline, CDR1 is SGHTA and CDR2 is FQGNSA. The CDR3 runs to 13 residues. Overall study results and limits: Through in vitro validation, a few CMV-associated chains were shown to be specific for CMV antigens.

Input material: PBMCs. The chain recombines TRBV7-2 with TRBJ1-2; TRBD1 agrees at 7 bases. This receptor was obtained from a woman aged 18-29 years in good health and CMV-seropositive. CDR3 nucleotide sequence: TGTGCCAGCAGCTTCGGGACAGCCTATGGCTACACCTTC. This gives the protein CASSFGTAYGYTF.